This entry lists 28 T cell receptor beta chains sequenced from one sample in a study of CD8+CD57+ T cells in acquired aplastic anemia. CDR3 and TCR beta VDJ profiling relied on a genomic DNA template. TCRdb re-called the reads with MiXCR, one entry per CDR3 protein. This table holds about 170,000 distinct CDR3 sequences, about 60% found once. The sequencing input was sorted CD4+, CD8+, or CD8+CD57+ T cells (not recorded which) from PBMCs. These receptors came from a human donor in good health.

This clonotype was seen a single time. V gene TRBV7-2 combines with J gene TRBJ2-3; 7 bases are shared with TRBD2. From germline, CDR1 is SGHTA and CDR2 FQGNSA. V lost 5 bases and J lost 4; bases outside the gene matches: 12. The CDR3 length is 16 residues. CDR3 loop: CASSVQAGPVADTQYF. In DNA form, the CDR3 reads TGTGCCAGCAGCGTTCAAGCGGGGCCGGTGGCAGATACGCAGTATTTT. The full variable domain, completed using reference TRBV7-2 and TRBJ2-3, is GAGVSQSPSNKVTEKGKDVELRCDPISGHTALYWYRQSLGQGLEFLIYFQGNSAPDKSGLPSDRFSAERTGGSVSTLTIQRTQQEDSAVYLCASSVQAGPVADTQYFGPGTRLTVL.

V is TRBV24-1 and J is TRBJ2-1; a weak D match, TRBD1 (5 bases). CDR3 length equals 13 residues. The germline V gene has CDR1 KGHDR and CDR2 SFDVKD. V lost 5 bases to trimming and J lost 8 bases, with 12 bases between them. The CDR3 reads CATSATDQYEQFF. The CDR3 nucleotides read TGTGCCACCAGTGCGACAGATCAATATGAGCAGTTCTTC.

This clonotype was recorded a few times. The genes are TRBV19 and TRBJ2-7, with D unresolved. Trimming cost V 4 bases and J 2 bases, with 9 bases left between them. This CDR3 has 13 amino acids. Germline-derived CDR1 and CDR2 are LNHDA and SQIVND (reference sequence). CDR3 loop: CASSTAPTYEQYF. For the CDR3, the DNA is TGTGCCAGTAGTACGGCTCCAACCTACGAGCAGTACTTC.

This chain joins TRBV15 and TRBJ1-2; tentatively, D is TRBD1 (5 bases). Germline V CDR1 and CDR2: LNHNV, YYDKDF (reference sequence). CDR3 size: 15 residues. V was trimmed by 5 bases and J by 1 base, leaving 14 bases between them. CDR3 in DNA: TGTGCCACCAGCGGCGGACACAGCCTTAACTATGGCTACACCTTC. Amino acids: CATSGGHSLNYGYTF.

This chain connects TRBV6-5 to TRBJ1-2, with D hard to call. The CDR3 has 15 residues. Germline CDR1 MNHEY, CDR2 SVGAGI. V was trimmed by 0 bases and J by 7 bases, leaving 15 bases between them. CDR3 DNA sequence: TGTGCCAGCAGTTACTCTCGAAATGATCCTGGTGGCTACACCTTC. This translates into CASSYSRNDPGGYTF.

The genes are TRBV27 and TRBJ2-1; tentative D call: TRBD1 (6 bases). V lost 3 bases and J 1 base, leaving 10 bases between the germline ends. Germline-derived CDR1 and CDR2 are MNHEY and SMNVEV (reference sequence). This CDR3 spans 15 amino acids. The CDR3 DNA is TGTGCCAGCAGTTTTGGGGGCAGATCCTACAATGAGCAGTTCTTC. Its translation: CASSFGGRSYNEQFF.

The CDR3: CASSDQDRGRDEQYF. CDR3 coding DNA: TGTGCCAGCAGTGACCAGGACAGGGGGCGGGACGAGCAGTACTTC. This rearrangement joins TRBV2 to TRBJ2-7; 11 bases are a match to TRBD1. This CDR3 spans 15 amino acids. Germline loops: CDR1 SNHLY, CDR2 FYNNEI. Trimming took 3 bases from V and 5 from J; bases not matched to a gene: 6.

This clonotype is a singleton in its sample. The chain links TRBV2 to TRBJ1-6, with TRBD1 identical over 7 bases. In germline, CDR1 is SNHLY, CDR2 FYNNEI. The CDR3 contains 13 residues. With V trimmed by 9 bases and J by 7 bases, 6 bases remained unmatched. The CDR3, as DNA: TGTGCCAGTCGACCAGGGGGGAATTCACCCCTCCACTTT. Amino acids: CASRPGGNSPLHF.

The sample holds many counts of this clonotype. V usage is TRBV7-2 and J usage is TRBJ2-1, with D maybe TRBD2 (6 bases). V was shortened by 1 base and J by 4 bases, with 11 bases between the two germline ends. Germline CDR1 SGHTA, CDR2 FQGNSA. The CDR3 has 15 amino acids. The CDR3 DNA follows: TGTGCCAGCAGCTTAGGGGTGGGAGGTTACAATGAGCAGTTCTTC. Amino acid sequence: CASSLGVGGYNEQFF.

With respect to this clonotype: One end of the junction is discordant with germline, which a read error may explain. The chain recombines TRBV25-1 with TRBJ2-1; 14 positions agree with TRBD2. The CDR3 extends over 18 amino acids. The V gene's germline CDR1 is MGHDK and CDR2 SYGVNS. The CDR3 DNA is TGTGCCAGCAGTGAACCGGGACTAGCGGGAGAGATTGACAACGAGCAGTTCTTC. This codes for CASSEPGLAGEIDNEQFF.

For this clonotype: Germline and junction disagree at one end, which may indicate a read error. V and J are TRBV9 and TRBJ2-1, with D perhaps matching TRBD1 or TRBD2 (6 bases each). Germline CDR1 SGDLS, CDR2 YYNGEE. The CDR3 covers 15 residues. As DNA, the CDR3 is TGTGACAGCAGCAAGAGCGGAGGGGGGTACAATGAACAGTTCTTC. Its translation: CDSSKSGGGYNEQFF. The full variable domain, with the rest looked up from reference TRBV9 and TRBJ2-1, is DSGVTQTPKHLITATGQRVTLRCSPRSGDLSVYWYQQSLDQGLQFLIQYYNGEERAKGNILERFSAQQFPDLHSELNLSSLELGDSALYFCDSSKSGGGYNEQFFGPGTRLTVL.

The DNA of the CDR3 is TGTGCCAGCAGCCTGGAAGGGGGCGGATTCAATGAGCAGTTCTTC. This gives the protein CASSLEGGGFNEQFF. The V gene is TRBV9, the J gene TRBJ2-1, with 7 bases aligning to TRBD1. CDR3 size: 15 residues. Trimming took 4 bases from V and 6 from J; bases not matched to a gene: 10. The germline V gene has CDR1 SGDLS and CDR2 YYNGEE.

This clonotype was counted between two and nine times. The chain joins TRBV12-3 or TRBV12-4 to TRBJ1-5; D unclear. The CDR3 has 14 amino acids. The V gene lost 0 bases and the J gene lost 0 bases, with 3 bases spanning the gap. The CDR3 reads CASSLATSNQPQHF. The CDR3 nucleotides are TGTGCCAGCAGTTTAGCGACTAGCAATCAGCCCCAGCATTTT.

The DNA for the CDR3 is TGTGCCAGCAGCACACTAGCGGACTCGACAGATACGCAGTATTTT. It yields the protein CASSTLADSTDTQYF. J is TRBJ2-3 and V is TRBV7-3; 8 positions match TRBD2. Germline-derived CDR1 and CDR2 are SGHTA and FQGTGA. Losses at the gene ends were 5 bases for V and 3 bases for J; bases not matched to a gene: 7. This CDR3 region has 15 residues.

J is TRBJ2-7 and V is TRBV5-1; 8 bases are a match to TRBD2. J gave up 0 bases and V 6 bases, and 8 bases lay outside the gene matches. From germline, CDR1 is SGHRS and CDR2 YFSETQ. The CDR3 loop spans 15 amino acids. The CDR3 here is CASTLGAGGSYEQYF. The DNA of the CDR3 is TGCGCCAGCACCCTTGGGGCGGGAGGCTCCTACGAGCAGTACTTC.

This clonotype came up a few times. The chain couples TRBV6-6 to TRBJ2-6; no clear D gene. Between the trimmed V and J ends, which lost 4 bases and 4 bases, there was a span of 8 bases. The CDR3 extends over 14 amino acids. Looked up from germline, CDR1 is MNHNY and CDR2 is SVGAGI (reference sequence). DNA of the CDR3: TGTGCCAGCAGTTCGGGTACAGGGGCCAACGTCCTGACTTTC. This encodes CASSSGTGANVLTF.

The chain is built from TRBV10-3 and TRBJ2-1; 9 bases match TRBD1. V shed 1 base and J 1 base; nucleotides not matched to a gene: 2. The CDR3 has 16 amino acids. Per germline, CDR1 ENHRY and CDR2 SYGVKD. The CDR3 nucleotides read TGTGCCATCAGTGAGTACAGGGGGCCTTCCTACAATGAGCAGTTCTTC. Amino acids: CAISEYRGPSYNEQFF.

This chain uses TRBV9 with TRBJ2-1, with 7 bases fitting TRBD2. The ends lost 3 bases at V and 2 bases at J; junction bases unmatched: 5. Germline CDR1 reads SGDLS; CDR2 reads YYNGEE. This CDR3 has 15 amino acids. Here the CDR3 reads CASSDGTMTYNEQFF. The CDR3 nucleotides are TGTGCCAGCAGCGACGGGACTATGACCTACAATGAGCAGTTCTTC.

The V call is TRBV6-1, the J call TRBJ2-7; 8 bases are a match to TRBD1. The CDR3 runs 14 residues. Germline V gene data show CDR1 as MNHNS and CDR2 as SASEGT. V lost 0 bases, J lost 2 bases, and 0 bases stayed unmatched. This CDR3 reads CASSEADRAYEQYF. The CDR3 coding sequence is TGTGCCAGCAGTGAAGCGGACAGGGCCTACGAGCAGTACTTC.

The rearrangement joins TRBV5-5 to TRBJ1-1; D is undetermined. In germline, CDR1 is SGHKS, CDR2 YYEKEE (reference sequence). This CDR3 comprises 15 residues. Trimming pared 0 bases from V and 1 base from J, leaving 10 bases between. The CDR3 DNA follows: TGTGCCAGCAGCTTGGGACCAATCCCGAACACTGAAGCTTTCTTT. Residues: CASSLGPIPNTEAFF.

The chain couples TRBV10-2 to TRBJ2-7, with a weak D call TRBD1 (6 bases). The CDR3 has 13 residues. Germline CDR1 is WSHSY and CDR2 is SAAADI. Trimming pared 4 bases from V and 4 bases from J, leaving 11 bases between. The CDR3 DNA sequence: TGCGCCAGCAGTGGGCAGGGGTGGTACGAGCAGTACTTC. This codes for CASSGQGWYEQYF.

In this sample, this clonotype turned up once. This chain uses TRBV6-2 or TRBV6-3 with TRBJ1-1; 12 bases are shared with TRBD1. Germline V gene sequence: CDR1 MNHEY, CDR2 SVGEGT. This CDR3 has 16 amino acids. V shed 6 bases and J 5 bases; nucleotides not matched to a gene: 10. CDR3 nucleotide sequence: TGTGCCAGCAGGCAAAGGGACAGGGGGCTTTCGACTGAAGCTTTCTTT. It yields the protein CASRQRDRGLSTEAFF.

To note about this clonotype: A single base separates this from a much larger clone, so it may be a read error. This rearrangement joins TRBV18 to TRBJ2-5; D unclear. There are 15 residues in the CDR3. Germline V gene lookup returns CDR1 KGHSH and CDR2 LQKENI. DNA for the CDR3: TGTGCCAGCTCACCACCCGCCCTGGGCGTGGAGACCCAGAACTTC. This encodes CASSPPALGVETQNF.

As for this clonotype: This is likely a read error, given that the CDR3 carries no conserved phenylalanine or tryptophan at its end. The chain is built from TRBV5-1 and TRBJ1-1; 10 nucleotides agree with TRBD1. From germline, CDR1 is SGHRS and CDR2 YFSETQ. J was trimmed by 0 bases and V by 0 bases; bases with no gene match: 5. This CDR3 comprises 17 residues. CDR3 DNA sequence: TGCGCCAGCAGCTTGGGGGACAGGGGAGGTATGAACACTGAAGCTTTCCTT. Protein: CASSLGDRGGMNTEAFL.

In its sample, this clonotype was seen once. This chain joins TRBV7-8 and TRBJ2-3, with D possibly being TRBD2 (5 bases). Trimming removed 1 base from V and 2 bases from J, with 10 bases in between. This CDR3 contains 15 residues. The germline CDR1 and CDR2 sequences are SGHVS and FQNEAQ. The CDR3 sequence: CASSLDGGFTDTQYF. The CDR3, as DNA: TGTGCCAGCAGCTTAGACGGCGGGTTCACAGATACGCAGTATTTT.

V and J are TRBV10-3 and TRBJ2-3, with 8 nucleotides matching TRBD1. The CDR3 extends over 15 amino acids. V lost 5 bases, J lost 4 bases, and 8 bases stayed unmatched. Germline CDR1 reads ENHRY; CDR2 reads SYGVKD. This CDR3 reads CAISRRQGASDTQYF. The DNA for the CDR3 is TGTGCCATCAGTAGGCGGCAGGGGGCCTCAGATACGCAGTATTTT.

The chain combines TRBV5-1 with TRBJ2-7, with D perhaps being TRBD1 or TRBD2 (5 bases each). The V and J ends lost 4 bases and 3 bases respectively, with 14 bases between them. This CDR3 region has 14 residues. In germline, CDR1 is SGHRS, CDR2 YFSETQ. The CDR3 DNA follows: TGCGCCAGCAGCCTCCGGGACGCTGACTACGAGCAGTACTTC. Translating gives CASSLRDADYEQYF. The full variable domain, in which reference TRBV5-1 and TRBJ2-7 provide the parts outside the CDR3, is KAGVTQTPRYLIKTRGQQVTLSCSPISGHRSVSWYQQTPGQGLQFLFEYFSETQRNKGNFPGRFSGRQFSNSRSEMNVSTLELGDSALYLCASSLRDADYEQYFGPGTRLTVT.

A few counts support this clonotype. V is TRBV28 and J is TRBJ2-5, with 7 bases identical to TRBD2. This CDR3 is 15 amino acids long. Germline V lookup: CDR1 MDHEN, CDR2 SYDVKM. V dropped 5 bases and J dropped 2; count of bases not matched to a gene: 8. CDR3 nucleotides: TGTGCCAGCAGTCAGCCCGGACTAGGGCAAGAGACCCAGTACTTC. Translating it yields CASSQPGLGQETQYF.